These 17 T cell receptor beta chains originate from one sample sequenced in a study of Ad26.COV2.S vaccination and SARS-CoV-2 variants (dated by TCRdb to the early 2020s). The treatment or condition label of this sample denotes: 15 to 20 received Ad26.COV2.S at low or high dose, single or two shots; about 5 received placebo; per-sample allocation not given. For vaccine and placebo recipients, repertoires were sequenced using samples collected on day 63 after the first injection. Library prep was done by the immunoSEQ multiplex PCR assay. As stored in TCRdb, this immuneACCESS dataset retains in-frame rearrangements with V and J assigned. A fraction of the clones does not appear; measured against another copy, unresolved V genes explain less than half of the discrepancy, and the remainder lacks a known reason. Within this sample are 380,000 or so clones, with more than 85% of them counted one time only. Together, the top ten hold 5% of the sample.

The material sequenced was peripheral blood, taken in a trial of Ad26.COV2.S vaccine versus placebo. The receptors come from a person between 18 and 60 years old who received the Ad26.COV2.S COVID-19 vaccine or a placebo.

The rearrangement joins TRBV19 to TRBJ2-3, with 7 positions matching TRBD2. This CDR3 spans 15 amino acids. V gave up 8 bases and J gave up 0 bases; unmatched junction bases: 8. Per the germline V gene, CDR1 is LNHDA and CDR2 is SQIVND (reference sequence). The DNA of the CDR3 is TGTGCCAGTGCCCCACTAGCGTCTAGCACAGATACGCAGTATTTT. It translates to CASAPLASSTDTQYF.

In DNA, the CDR3 is TGTGCCAGCACCCGACCGGGACAGGGGGCTCGAGAGCAGTTCTTC. It encodes CASTRPGQGAREQFF. The rearrangement links TRBV6-5 to TRBJ2-1; 12 bases are shared with TRBD1. The V and J ends lost 7 bases and 10 bases, in that order; junction bases with no gene match: 11. Looked up from germline, CDR1 is MNHEY and CDR2 is SVGAGI. This CDR3 is built from 15 residues.

In nucleotides, the CDR3 is TGCGCCAGCAGCGCCGACAGGGGACTAGCCAAAAACATTCAGTACTTC. Its translation is CASSADRGLAKNIQYF. The J gene is TRBJ2-4, the V gene TRBV4-1, with TRBD1 matching over 8 bases. Unmatched junction bases numbered 6, after V lost 5 bases and J lost 0 bases. The CDR3 runs to 16 residues. Germline V lookup: CDR1 MGHRA, CDR2 YSYEKL.

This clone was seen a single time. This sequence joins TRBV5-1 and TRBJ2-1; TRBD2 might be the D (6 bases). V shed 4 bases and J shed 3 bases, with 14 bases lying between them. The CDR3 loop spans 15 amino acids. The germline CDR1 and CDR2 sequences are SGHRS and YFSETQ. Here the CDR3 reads CASSLKSGYYNEQFF. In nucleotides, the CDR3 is TGCGCCAGCAGCCTTAAAAGCGGGTACTACAATGAGCAGTTCTTC.

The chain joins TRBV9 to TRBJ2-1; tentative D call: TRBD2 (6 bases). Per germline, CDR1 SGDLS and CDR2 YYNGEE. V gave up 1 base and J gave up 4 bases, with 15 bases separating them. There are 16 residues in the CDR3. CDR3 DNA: TGTGCCAGCAGCGTACTAGGAGGGGTTAAGTACAATGAGCAGTTCTTC. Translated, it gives CASSVLGGVKYNEQFF.

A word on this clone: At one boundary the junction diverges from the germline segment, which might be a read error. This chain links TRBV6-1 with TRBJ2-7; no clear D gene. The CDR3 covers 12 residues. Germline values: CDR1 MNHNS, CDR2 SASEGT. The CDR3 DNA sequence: TGTGCCAGCAGTGAGCCCCCCCAGAATCCCCACTTC. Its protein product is CASSEPPQNPHF.

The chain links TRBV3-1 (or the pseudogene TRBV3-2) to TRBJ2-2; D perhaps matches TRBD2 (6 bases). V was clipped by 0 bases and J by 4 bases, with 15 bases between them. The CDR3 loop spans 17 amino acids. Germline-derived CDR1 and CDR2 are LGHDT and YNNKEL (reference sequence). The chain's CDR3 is CASSQDVRDRGTGELFF. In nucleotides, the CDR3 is TGTGCCAGCAGCCAAGACGTGCGGGATAGGGGCACCGGGGAGCTGTTTTTT.

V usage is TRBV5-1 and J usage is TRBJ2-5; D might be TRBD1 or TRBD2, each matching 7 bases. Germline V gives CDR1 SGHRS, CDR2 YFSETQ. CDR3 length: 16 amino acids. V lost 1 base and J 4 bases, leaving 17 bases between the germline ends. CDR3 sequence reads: CASSLSPTGRAETQYF. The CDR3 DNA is TGCGCCAGCAGCTTGTCCCCGACAGGGAGGGCAGAGACCCAGTACTTC.

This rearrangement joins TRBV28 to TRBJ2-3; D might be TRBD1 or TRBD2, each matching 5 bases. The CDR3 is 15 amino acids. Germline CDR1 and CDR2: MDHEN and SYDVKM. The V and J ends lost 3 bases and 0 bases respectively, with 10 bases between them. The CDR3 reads CASSLRGTSTDTQYF. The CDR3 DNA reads TGTGCCAGCAGTTTGAGGGGTACTAGCACAGATACGCAGTATTTT.

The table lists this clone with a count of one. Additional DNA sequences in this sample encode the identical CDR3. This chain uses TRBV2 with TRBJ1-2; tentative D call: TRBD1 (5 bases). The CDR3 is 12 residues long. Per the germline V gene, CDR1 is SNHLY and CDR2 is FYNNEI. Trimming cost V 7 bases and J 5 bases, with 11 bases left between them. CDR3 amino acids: CASTGEGYGYTF. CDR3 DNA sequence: TGTGCCAGCACGGGGGAGGGTTATGGCTACACCTTC.

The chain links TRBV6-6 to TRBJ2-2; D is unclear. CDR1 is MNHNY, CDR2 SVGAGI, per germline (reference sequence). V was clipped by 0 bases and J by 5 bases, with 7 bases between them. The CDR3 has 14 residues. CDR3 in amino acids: CASSYSTETGELFF. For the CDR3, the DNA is TGTGCCAGCAGTTACTCCACGGAGACCGGGGAGCTGTTTTTT.

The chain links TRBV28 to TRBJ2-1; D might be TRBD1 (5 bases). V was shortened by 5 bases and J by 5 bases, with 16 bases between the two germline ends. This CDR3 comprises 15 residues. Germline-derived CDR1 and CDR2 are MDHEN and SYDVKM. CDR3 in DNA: TGTGCCAGCAGTAATCAGGGTTTTCAGAACAATGAGCAGTTCTTC. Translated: CASSNQGFQNNEQFF.

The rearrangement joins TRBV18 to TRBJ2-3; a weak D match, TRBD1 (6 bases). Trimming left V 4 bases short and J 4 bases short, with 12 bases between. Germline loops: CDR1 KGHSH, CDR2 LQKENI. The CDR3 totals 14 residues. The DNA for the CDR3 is TGTGCCAGCTCACTACAGGGAGCGGCAGATACGCAGTATTTT. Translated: CASSLQGAADTQYF.

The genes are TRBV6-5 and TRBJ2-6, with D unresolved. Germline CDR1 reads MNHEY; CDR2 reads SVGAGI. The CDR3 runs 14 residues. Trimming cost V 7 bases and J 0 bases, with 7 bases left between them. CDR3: CASTVSSGANVLTF. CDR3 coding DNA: TGTGCCAGCACCGTCAGCTCTGGGGCCAACGTCCTGACTTTC.

The CDR3 sequence is CASTGGSVLTF. As DNA, the CDR3 is TGTGCCAGTACCGGGGGTAGCGTCCTGACTTTC. This sequence joins TRBV19 and TRBJ2-6; perhaps TRBD2 as D (6 bases). This CDR3 is built from 11 residues. The ends were cut back, 7 bases at V and 12 bases at J, with 10 bases in the middle. Germline values: CDR1 LNHDA, CDR2 SQIVND (reference sequence).

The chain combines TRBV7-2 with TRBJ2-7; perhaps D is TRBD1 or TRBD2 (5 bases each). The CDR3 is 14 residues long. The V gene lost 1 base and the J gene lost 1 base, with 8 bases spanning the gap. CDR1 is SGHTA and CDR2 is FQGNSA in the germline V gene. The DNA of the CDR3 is TGTGCCAGCAGCTTAGGAGGGGTATCCTACGAGCAGTACTTC. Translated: CASSLGGVSYEQYF.

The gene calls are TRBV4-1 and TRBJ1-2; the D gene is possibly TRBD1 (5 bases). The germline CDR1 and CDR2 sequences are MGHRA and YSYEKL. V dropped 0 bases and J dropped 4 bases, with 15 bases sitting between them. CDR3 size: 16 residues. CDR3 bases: TGCGCCAGCAGCCAAGATATATCAGGGTGGACCTATGGCTACACCTTC. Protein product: CASSQDISGWTYGYTF.